These 17 T cell receptor beta chains were sequenced from one sample in a study of blood T cells in healthy people across ages. The use of a sample-barcoded 5' primer and a J-beta primer mix characterized a second PCR of 7 to 11 cycles. One entry per CDR3 protein, called by TCRdb with MiXCR from the 5' RACE reads. Of nearly 800,000 distinct CDR3 sequences listed, roughly three fifths are singletons. The sample consisted of blood. These receptors originate from a middle-aged man in good health.

This clonotype was counted a single time. The chain has TRBV2 and TRBJ2-2; 7 bases line up with TRBD1. Trimming took 8 bases from V and 2 from J; bases not matched to a gene: 8. The germline V gene has CDR1 SNHLY and CDR2 FYNNEI. The CDR3 is made up of 15 amino acids. CDR3 in amino acids: CASEAGTVNTGELFF. CDR3 in DNA: TGTGCCAGCGAAGCCGGGACAGTAAACACCGGGGAGCTGTTTTTT.

This clonotype appeared many times. The J gene is TRBJ1-2, the V gene TRBV20-1; D ambiguous. Germline V lookup: CDR1 DFQATT, CDR2 SNEGSKA (reference sequence). V was trimmed by 1 base and J by 7 bases, leaving 13 bases between them. The CDR3 is made up of 13 amino acids. The CDR3 region has the DNA TGCAGTGCTAGAGCTTCGGGCGGACGTGGCTACACCTTC. It encodes CSARASGGRGYTF.

This clonotype was seen a single time. The CDR3 DNA reads TGTGCCAGCAGCTTGGTTCCAGGCGCCTCCTACGAGCAGTACTTC. Encoded protein: CASSLVPGASYEQYF. V and J are TRBV5-5 and TRBJ2-7; D not resolved. The germline gives CDR1 SGHKS, CDR2 YYEKEE (reference sequence). V lost 0 bases and J 0 bases, leaving 10 bases between the germline ends. This CDR3 spans 15 amino acids.

This clonotype showed up just a few times. The chain has TRBV5-7 and TRBJ2-7, with 10 bases matching TRBD1. TRBV5-7 is treated as an ORF (open reading frame) with a function not yet certain. There are 16 residues in the CDR3. Germline trimming cut 4 bases from V and 2 bases from J; bases unmatched to any gene: 9. CDR3 coding DNA: TGTGCCAGCAGCCCCGCCGGGACAGGGGTCACCTACGAGCAGTACTTC. This translates into CASSPAGTGVTYEQYF.

V gene TRBV7-9 combines with J gene TRBJ1-1; tentative D call: TRBD1 (5 bases). The CDR3 consists of 14 residues. Trimming took off 1 base at V and 5 bases at J, with 11 bases between the two ends. Germline lookup yields CDR1 SEHNR and CDR2 FQNEAQ (reference sequence). The DNA of the CDR3 is TGTGCCAGCAGCTTAGTTGGGGCGCTGACTGAAGCTTTCTTT. Its translation is CASSLVGALTEAFF.

This clonotype was observed a few times. This sequence joins TRBV28 and TRBJ2-4; unclear D gene. V was clipped by 6 bases and J by 2 bases, with 14 bases between them. CDR1 and CDR2 from the germline V gene are MDHEN and SYDVKM. The CDR3 is made up of 15 amino acids. The chain's CDR3 is CASSPLSTSKNIQYF. As DNA, the CDR3 is TGTGCCAGCAGCCCCCTGTCTACCTCCAAAAACATTCAGTACTTC.

The chain combines TRBV10-3 with TRBJ2-6, with 10 bases fitting TRBD1. CDR1 and CDR2 from the germline V gene are ENHRY and SYGVKD. The CDR3 extends over 16 amino acids. J gave up 1 base and V 8 bases, and 5 bases lay outside the gene matches. The chain's CDR3 is CAIGQGERSGANVLTF. CDR3 nucleotide sequence: TGTGCCATCGGACAGGGGGAAAGATCTGGGGCCAACGTCCTGACTTTC.

CDR3 amino acids: CATSGGQGWTDTQYF. In DNA form, the CDR3 reads TGTGCCACCAGTGGAGGACAGGGCTGGACAGATACGCAGTATTTT. V usage is TRBV24-1 and J usage is TRBJ2-3; 8 positions match TRBD1. Germline values: CDR1 KGHDR, CDR2 SFDVKD. After removal of 5 bases from V and 3 bases from J, the junction contained 6 bases not matched to a gene. The CDR3 sequence is 15 residues long.

CDR3 sequence (DNA): TGTGCCAGCAGTGAAGGAGGGGTCGGGGAGACCCAGTACTTC. This encodes CASSEGGVGETQYF. The chain employs TRBV6-1 and TRBJ2-5, with D tentatively TRBD1 or TRBD2 (5 bases each). The V and J ends lost 1 base and 5 bases respectively, with 11 bases between them. The V gene's germline CDR1 is MNHNS and CDR2 SASEGT. The CDR3 totals 14 residues.

This clonotype came up once. The chain links TRBV5-1 to TRBJ2-3; 8 bases match TRBD2. V lost 0 bases to trimming and J lost 6 bases; unmatched junction nucleotides: 6. The CDR3 consists of 15 residues. CDR1 is SGHRS, CDR2 YFSETQ, per germline. For the CDR3, the DNA is TGCGCCAGCAGCTTGGAACTCGGGGGGGTTGATACGCAGTATTTT. It specifies CASSLELGGVDTQYF.

This clonotype was observed a few times. This chain links TRBV12-3 or TRBV12-4 with TRBJ1-2; no definite D call. This CDR3 spans 12 amino acids. V was cut by 5 bases and J by 2 bases, with 6 bases left in between. The chain's CDR3 is CASSQLNYGYTF. The CDR3 nucleotides read TGTGCCAGCAGTCAGTTAAACTATGGCTACACCTTC.

V and J are TRBV20-1 and TRBJ2-3; the D gene is possibly TRBD2 (6 bases). Germline lookup yields CDR1 DFQATT and CDR2 SNEGSKA (reference sequence). The CDR3 consists of 12 residues. Trimming removed 5 bases at V and 2 bases at J, with 8 bases between. The CDR3 is CSAEDYTDTQYF. In nucleotides, the CDR3 is TGCAGTGCTGAGGACTACACAGATACGCAGTATTTT.

Here the CDR3 reads CSVSGTTYEQYF. Written as DNA, the CDR3 is TGCAGCGTGAGCGGTACCACCTACGAGCAGTACTTC. V is TRBV29-1 and J is TRBJ2-5, with D possibly being TRBD2 (5 bases). The tail of the sequence fits TRBJ2-7 better, so the J call may be wrong. Germline V gene lookup returns CDR1 SQVTM and CDR2 ANQGSEA. The CDR3 totals 12 residues.

The chain uses TRBV5-6 and TRBJ2-7, with 7 bases fitting TRBD1. Germline-derived CDR1 and CDR2 are SGHDT and YYEEEE. Trimming removed 4 bases from V and 0 bases from J; junction bases left unmatched: 10. The CDR3 contains 16 residues. DNA for the CDR3: TGTGCCAGCAGCGGGACACAGGGGTTCAACTCCTACGAGCAGTACTTC. Its translation is CASSGTQGFNSYEQYF.

The chain combines TRBV18 with TRBJ2-6, with a possible D match to TRBD1 (5 bases). From germline, CDR1 is KGHSH and CDR2 LQKENI. The CDR3 has 17 residues. The V gene lost 1 base and the J gene lost 1 base, with 11 bases spanning the gap. DNA of the CDR3: TGTGCCAGCTCACCACTCAGGGTGGGGTCTGGGGCCAACGTCCTGACTTTC. The encoded protein is CASSPLRVGSGANVLTF.

The chain uses TRBV11-1 and TRBJ1-1; 8 positions agree with TRBD1. The V segment lost 5 bases and the J segment 7 bases; nucleotides outside the gene matches: 6. CDR3 length equals 13 residues. Germline V lookup: CDR1 SGHAT, CDR2 FQDESV (reference sequence). The chain's CDR3 is CASSPTGGREAFF. Here the CDR3 DNA reads TGTGCCAGCAGCCCCACAGGGGGACGTGAAGCTTTCTTT.

In this sample, this clonotype turned up a few times. The chain couples TRBV20-1 to TRBJ2-1, with D possibly matching TRBD2 (6 bases). This CDR3 has 14 residues. From germline, CDR1 is DFQATT and CDR2 SNEGSKA (reference sequence). Deletions cut 3 bases from V and 0 bases from J, with 9 bases between. The CDR3 loop reads CSASHGSSYNEQFF. CDR3 nucleotides: TGCAGTGCTAGTCACGGGAGCTCCTACAATGAGCAGTTCTTC.